These 26 T cell receptor beta chains were sequenced from one sample in a study of vaccination and CD4 T cells after COVID-19. Cultured CD4+ T cells had their DNA profiled by the Oncomine TCR Beta short-read assay. TCRdb re-called the PCR reads with MiXCR, one entry per CDR3 protein. The sample lists roughly 16,000 distinct CDR3 sequences; approximately 46% were seen once. Treatment indicated: approximately nine-day PBMC culture with coronavirus spike peptide pools or control peptides (ViraFEST assay). No antigen is known for these receptors. Sequenced sample: CD4+ T cells from blood, cultured in vitro. The receptors derive from a human donor who had recovered from COVID-19.

Turning to this clonotype: One end of the junction varies from germline; a read error may be responsible. The rearrangement uses TRBV12-3 or TRBV12-4 and TRBJ2-2; unclear D gene. The CDR3 consists of 14 residues. The CDR3 loop reads CAGSLQLNTGELFF. For the CDR3, the DNA is TGTGCCGGCAGTTTACAGTTGAACACCGGGGAGCTGTTTTTT.

The chain couples TRBV30 to TRBJ1-2; D is undetermined. The germline V gene has CDR1 GTSNPN and CDR2 SVGIG (reference sequence). The CDR3 length is 15 residues. The V and J ends lost 2 bases and 4 bases respectively, with 17 bases between them. The chain's CDR3 is CAWSRRTETLYGYTF. The DNA of the CDR3 is TGTGCCTGGAGTAGGAGGACGGAAACCCTCTATGGCTACACCTTC.

This chain joins TRBV9 and TRBJ1-2; 7 bases align to TRBD1. The V gene end was trimmed by 4 bases and the J gene end by 3 bases; junction bases not matched to a gene: 3. This CDR3 has 13 residues. Germline V lookup: CDR1 SGDLS, CDR2 YYNGEE. The CDR3 reads CASSPDRHYGYTF. The DNA of the CDR3 is TGTGCCAGCAGCCCGGACAGGCACTATGGCTACACCTTC.

This clonotype was seen only a few times. This sequence joins TRBV7-6 and TRBJ2-2, with D unclear. This CDR3 region has 15 residues. The V end was cut by 5 bases, the J end by 2 bases, with 12 bases between. CDR1 is SGHVS and CDR2 is FNYEAQ in the germline V gene. The CDR3 DNA reads TGTGCCAGCAGCCCCTCCTGGGGTAACACCGGGGAGCTGTTTTTT. Translated: CASSPSWGNTGELFF.

This sequence joins TRBV5-4 and TRBJ2-2; 11 bases align to TRBD2. Germline assignment: CDR1 SGHNT and CDR2 YYREEE (reference sequence). This CDR3 spans 15 amino acids. V was clipped by 3 bases and J by 7 bases; unmatched bases: 5. The CDR3 sequence: CASSSLAGGDGELFF. CDR3 bases: TGTGCCAGCAGCTCGCTAGCGGGGGGAGACGGGGAGCTGTTTTTT.

The chain carries TRBV12-3 or TRBV12-4 and TRBJ2-3; a possible D gene is TRBD2 (6 bases). This CDR3 has 14 amino acids. V was clipped by 3 bases and J by 1 base, with 8 bases between them. This CDR3 is CASSFPSGTDTQYF. Written as DNA, the CDR3 is TGTGCCAGCAGTTTCCCTAGCGGCACAGATACGCAGTATTTT.

This chain uses TRBV11-3 with TRBJ1-1; 8 bases match TRBD1. The CDR3 has 14 amino acids. Germline values: CDR1 SGHNT, CDR2 YENEEA. The trim removed 5 bases at V and 5 bases at J, leaving 7 bases unmatched. The CDR3 loop is CASSGRRQGTEAFF. As DNA, the CDR3 is TGTGCCAGCAGCGGACGAAGACAGGGGACTGAAGCTTTCTTT.

The V call is TRBV7-9, the J call TRBJ2-1; D is ambiguous. V was shortened by 4 bases and J by 9 bases, with 10 bases between the two germline ends. The CDR3 length is 12 residues. The germline V gene has CDR1 SEHNR and CDR2 FQNEAQ (reference sequence). CDR3 loop: CASSSVLSEQFF. The CDR3 DNA sequence: TGTGCCAGCAGCTCGGTTTTATCTGAGCAGTTCTTC.

For the CDR3, the DNA is TGCAGTGCTACCCACAGGGGGAGCTATGGCTACACCTTC. Translated: CSATHRGSYGYTF. The genes are TRBV20-1 and TRBJ1-2; 8 nucleotides match TRBD1. The CDR3 has 13 residues. V lost 4 bases, J lost 4 bases, and 5 bases stayed unmatched. CDR1 DFQATT and CDR2 SNEGSKA come from the germline V gene (reference sequence).

The sample holds a few counts of this clonotype. The chain combines TRBV29-1 with TRBJ2-3; 7 nucleotides line up with TRBD2. Germline CDR1 reads SQVTM; CDR2 reads ANQGSEA. This CDR3 is 15 amino acids long. V trimming: 3 bases; J trimming: 0 bases; junction bases outside the gene matches: 6. The CDR3 bases are TGCAGCGTTGACGCTAGCGGATCTAGCACAGATACGCAGTATTTT. Protein product: CSVDASGSSTDTQYF.

In its sample, this clonotype ranks as large. The chain links TRBV20-1 to TRBJ1-2; possibly TRBD1 for D (6 bases). V lost 3 bases to trimming and J lost 4 bases, with 18 bases between them. Per germline, CDR1 DFQATT and CDR2 SNEGSKA (reference sequence). The CDR3 loop spans 15 amino acids. The CDR3 DNA reads TGCAGTGCTAGTGCCCTCCTTACAGGGAGCTATGGCTACACCTTC. Its protein product is CSASALLTGSYGYTF.

The chain has TRBV12-3 or TRBV12-4 and TRBJ2-5; perhaps TRBD2 as D (7 bases). Trimming took 4 bases from V and 1 from J, leaving 16 bases between them. The CDR3 covers 16 residues. CDR3 region: CASSSWAGEGQETQYF. CDR3 sequence (DNA): TGTGCCAGCAGTTCCTGGGCAGGGGAGGGCCAAGAGACCCAGTACTTC.

This clonotype has just a few counts. The chain uses TRBV7-8 and TRBJ2-2; TRBD2 matches 8 bases. Trimming at V came to 2 bases and at J to 7 bases, leaving 9 bases not matched to a gene. The germline V gene encodes CDR1 SGHVS and CDR2 FQNEAQ. This CDR3 has 16 residues. The CDR3 reads CASSLIREGRSGELFF. CDR3 coding DNA: TGTGCCAGCAGCTTAATACGGGAGGGCCGGAGCGGGGAGCTGTTTTTT.

The chain combines TRBV20-1 with TRBJ1-1; 7 nucleotides agree with TRBD1. CDR1 is DFQATT and CDR2 is SNEGSKA in the germline V gene (reference sequence). This CDR3 has 13 amino acids. The J segment lost 0 bases and the V segment lost 5 bases, leaving 3 bases of the junction unmatched. CDR3 residues: CSALGQLNTEAFF. Here the CDR3 DNA reads TGCAGTGCTTTGGGACAGCTGAACACTGAAGCTTTCTTT.

The rearrangement uses TRBV5-1 and TRBJ2-3; perhaps TRBD2 as D (6 bases). In germline, CDR1 is SGHRS, CDR2 YFSETQ. There are 14 residues in the CDR3. Between the trimmed V and J ends, which lost 4 bases and 1 base, there was a span of 10 bases. DNA of the CDR3: TGCGCCAGCAGCGACCCGGGGGGCACAGATACGCAGTATTTT. It translates to CASSDPGGTDTQYF.

The chain is built from TRBV20-1 and TRBJ2-7, with 10 bases that match TRBD2. The CDR3 extends over 13 amino acids. V lost 5 bases and J lost 4; bases outside the gene matches: 5. CDR1 is DFQATT, CDR2 SNEGSKA, per germline (reference sequence). This CDR3 is CSASSGGVYEQYF. The CDR3 DNA is TGCAGTGCTTCAAGCGGGGGGGTTTACGAGCAGTACTTC.

This sequence joins TRBV2 and TRBJ1-1, with 8 bases identical to TRBD1. This CDR3 contains 15 residues. V was pared by 3 bases and J by 2 bases, with 5 bases of the junction left unmatched. The germline CDR1 and CDR2 sequences are SNHLY and FYNNEI. The CDR3 coding sequence is TGTGCCAGCAGTGAGAGGGACAGGCGAAACACTGAAGCTTTCTTT. Translated: CASSERDRRNTEAFF.

The chain employs TRBV11-3 and TRBJ2-7; D remains ambiguous. CDR1 SGHNT and CDR2 YENEEA come from the germline V gene. CDR3 length: 17 residues. V lost 1 base and J 0 bases, leaving 16 bases between the germline ends. The chain's CDR3 is CASSLGERTVSSYEQYF. CDR3 in DNA: TGTGCCAGCAGCTTAGGGGAAAGGACGGTGAGCTCCTACGAGCAGTACTTC.

This clonotype has only a few counts. The V call is TRBV27, the J call TRBJ1-4, with TRBD1 identical over 8 bases. This CDR3 is built from 15 residues. V dropped 2 bases and J dropped 8; count of bases not matched to a gene: 7. Germline V CDR1 and CDR2: MNHEY, SMNVEV (reference sequence). The CDR3 loop is CASSLERTGREKLFF. In DNA form, the CDR3 reads TGTGCCAGCAGTTTAGAAAGGACAGGGCGGGAAAAACTGTTTTTT.

This chain joins TRBV19 and TRBJ2-4; 8 bases line up with TRBD2. J gave up 0 bases and V 7 bases, and 11 bases lay outside the gene matches. This CDR3 is built from 17 residues. Germline V CDR1 and CDR2: LNHDA, SQIVND (reference sequence). The CDR3 DNA reads as TGTGCCAGTACCTATACCAGCGGGGGTACAGCCAAAAACATTCAGTACTTC. Translation gives CASTYTSGGTAKNIQYF.

J is TRBJ2-2 and V is TRBV3-1; D might be TRBD2 (6 bases). The V end lost 3 bases, the J end lost 8 bases, and 10 bases lay between the germline ends. Germline V gives CDR1 LGHDT, CDR2 YNNKEL (reference sequence). CDR3 length: 13 residues. Here the CDR3 reads CASSQVAAGELFF. The CDR3 region has the DNA TGTGCCAGCAGCCAGGTAGCGGCGGGGGAGCTGTTTTTT.

V gene TRBV15 combines with J gene TRBJ2-4; the D gene is possibly TRBD2 (6 bases). Per the germline V gene, CDR1 is LNHNV and CDR2 is YYDKDF (reference sequence). The V gene lost 3 bases and the J gene lost 6 bases, with 15 bases spanning the gap. The CDR3 covers 15 residues. The CDR3 sequence is CATSREEGNGNIQYF. The CDR3 DNA follows: TGTGCCACCAGCAGGGAGGAGGGTAATGGAAACATTCAGTACTTC.

The chain uses TRBV6-1 and TRBJ2-6; 7 bases agree with TRBD1. Germline-derived CDR1 and CDR2 are MNHNS and SASEGT. The CDR3 consists of 15 residues. V lost 2 bases and J lost 2; bases outside the gene matches: 0. CDR3 bases: TGTGCCAGCAGTGAAACAGGGGCTGGGGCCAACGTCCTGACTTTC. It is translated as CASSETGAGANVLTF.

This clonotype has only a few counts. The chain uses TRBV7-9 and TRBJ2-3, with D maybe TRBD2 (6 bases). Trimming removed 4 bases at V and 0 bases at J, with 23 bases between. Germline values: CDR1 SEHNR, CDR2 FQNEAQ (reference sequence). This CDR3 is 19 amino acids long. CDR3 residues: CASSYIALRRGISTDTQYF. For the CDR3, the DNA is TGTGCCAGCAGCTATATCGCCCTACGGAGGGGTATTAGCACAGATACGCAGTATTTT.

The V gene is TRBV6-1, the J gene TRBJ2-7, with TRBD2 as a possible D gene (6 bases). V lost 2 bases to trimming and J lost 0 bases, with 11 bases between them. CDR1 MNHNS and CDR2 SASEGT come from the germline V gene. The length of the CDR3 is 15 residues. The CDR3 is CASSELAGSSYEQYF. DNA of the CDR3: TGTGCCAGCAGTGAACTGGCGGGGAGCTCCTACGAGCAGTACTTC.

A single count supports this clonotype. This chain connects TRBV6-2 or TRBV6-3 to TRBJ2-1; D is uncertain. V lost 6 bases and J 4 bases, leaving 7 bases between the germline ends. Germline assignment: CDR1 MNHEY and CDR2 SVGEGT. The CDR3 has 12 residues. The CDR3 coding sequence is TGTGCCAGCAGGGACCAATACAATGAGCAGTTCTTC. Its translation: CASRDQYNEQFF.